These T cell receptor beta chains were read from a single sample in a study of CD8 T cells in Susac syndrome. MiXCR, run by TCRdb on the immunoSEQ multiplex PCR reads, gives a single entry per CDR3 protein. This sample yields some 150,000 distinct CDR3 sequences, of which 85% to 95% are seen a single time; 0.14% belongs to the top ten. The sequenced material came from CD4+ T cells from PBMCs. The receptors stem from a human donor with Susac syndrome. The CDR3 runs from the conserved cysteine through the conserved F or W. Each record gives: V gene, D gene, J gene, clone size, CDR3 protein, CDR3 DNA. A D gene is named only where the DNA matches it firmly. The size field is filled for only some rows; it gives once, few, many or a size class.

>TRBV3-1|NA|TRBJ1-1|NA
CASSQAGVNTEAFF
TGTGCCAGCAGCCAGGCCGGGGTGAACACTGAAGCTTTCTTT
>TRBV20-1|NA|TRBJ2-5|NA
CSASGSGSDRSAQYF
TGCAGTGCTAGTGGAAGTGGAAGCGATAGGTCGGCCCAGTACTTC
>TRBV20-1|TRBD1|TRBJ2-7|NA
CSARPTGGNYEQYF
TGCAGTGCTAGACCTACAGGGGGCAACTACGAGCAGTACTTC
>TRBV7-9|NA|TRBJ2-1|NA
CASSLLTPHEQFF
TGTGCCAGCAGCTTATTAACCCCCCATGAGCAGTTCTTC
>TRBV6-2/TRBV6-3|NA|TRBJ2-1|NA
CASSYAGSAYEQFF
TGTGCCAGCAGTTACGCTGGCAGCGCTTATGAGCAGTTCTTC
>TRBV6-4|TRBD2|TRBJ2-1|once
CASSTGTSGGDEQFF
TGTGCCAGCAGCACCGGGACTAGCGGGGGAGATGAGCAGTTCTTC
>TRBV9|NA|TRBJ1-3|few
CASSQGTGNTIYF
TGTGCCAGCAGCCAGGGGACTGGAAACACCATATATTTT
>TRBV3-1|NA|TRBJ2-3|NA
CASSLSRAPLTDTQYF
TGTGCCAGCAGCCTTTCACGGGCTCCCCTTACAGATACGCAGTATTTT
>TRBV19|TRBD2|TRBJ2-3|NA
CASSTSGRAVDTQYF
TGTGCCAGTAGTACAAGCGGGAGAGCGGTAGATACGCAGTATTTT
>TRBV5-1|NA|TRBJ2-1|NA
CASSLPLTGVSYNEQFF
TGCGCCAGCAGCTTGCCCTTAACGGGGGTGTCCTACAATGAGCAGTTCTTC
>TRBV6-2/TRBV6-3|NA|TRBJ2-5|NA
CASKFGAHPLETQYF
TGTGCCAGCAAGTTTGGTGCGCACCCGCTGGAGACCCAGTACTTC
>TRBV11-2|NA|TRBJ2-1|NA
CASSRSRRGPSYNEQFF
TGTGCCAGCAGCCGTTCCCGCCGCGGGCCCTCCTACAATGAGCAGTTCTTC
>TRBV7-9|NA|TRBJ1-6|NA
CASHGGGNSPLHF
TGTGCCAGCCACGGGGGCGGTAATTCACCCCTCCACTTT
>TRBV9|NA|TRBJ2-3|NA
CASSVAPPLTGFTDTQYF
TGTGCCAGCAGCGTAGCCCCTCCCCTAACAGGATTCACAGATACGCAGTATTTT
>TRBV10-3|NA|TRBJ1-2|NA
CAISDPGTTGGYTF
TGTGCCATCAGTGACCCCGGGACAACAGGGGGCTACACCTTC
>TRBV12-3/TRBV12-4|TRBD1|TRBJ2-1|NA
CASRPPRGQGSYNEQFF
TGTGCCAGCAGGCCCCCGAGGGGACAGGGCTCCTACAATGAGCAGTTCTTC
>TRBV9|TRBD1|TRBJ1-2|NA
CASSSQADRAEVGGYTF
TGTGCCAGCAGCTCCCAAGCCGACAGGGCAGAGGTGGGCGGCTACACCTTC
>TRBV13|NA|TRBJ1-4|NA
CASSPTGLGNEKLFF
TGTGCCAGCAGCCCAACAGGGCTGGGTAATGAAAAACTGTTTTTT